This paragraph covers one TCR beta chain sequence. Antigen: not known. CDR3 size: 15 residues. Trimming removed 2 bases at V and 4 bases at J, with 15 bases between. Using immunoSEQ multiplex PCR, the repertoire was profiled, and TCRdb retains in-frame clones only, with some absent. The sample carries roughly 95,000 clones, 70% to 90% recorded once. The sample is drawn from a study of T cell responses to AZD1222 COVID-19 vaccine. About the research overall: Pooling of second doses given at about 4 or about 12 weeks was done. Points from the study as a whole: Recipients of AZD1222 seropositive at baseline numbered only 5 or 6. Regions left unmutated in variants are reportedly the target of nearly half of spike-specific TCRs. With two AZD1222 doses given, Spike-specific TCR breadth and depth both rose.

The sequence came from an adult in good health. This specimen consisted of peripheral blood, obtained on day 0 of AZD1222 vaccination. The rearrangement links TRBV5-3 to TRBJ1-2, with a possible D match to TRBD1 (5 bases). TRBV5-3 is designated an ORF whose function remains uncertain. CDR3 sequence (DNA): TGTGCCAGAAGCTTCCTAAGCACCGGGGGCTATGGCTACACCTTC. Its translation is CARSFLSTGGYGYTF.